These 15 T cell receptor beta chains originate from one sample sequenced in a study of OX40 agonist ivuxolimab in advanced cancers. Only in-frame clones appear in the TCRdb table, and some are missing; sequencing was by immunoSEQ multiplex PCR. This table holds 35,000 to 40,000 clones, approximately 80% found once. The sample consisted of CD4+ or CD8+ T cells sorted from blood, taken in a trial of the OX40 agonist ivuxolimab. These receptors were collected from an adult with an advanced solid tumor such as melanoma, head and neck, liver or kidney cancer.

This sequence joins TRBV5-8 and TRBJ2-2, with TRBD2 as a possible D gene (6 bases). V was clipped by 2 bases and J by 3 bases, with 17 bases between them. CDR1 SGHTS and CDR2 YDEGEE come from the germline V gene. The CDR3 is 17 amino acids. The DNA of the CDR3 is TGTGCCAGCAGCTTAAATATGGAACCGGGGGACACCGGGGAGCTGTTTTTT. Its translation is CASSLNMEPGDTGELFF.

V is TRBV2 and J is TRBJ2-1; D may be TRBD2 (5 bases). Trimming stripped 0 bases from V and 8 bases from J, with 8 bases between. Per germline, CDR1 SNHLY and CDR2 FYNNEI. This CDR3 region has 13 residues. This CDR3 reads CASSEAVDYEQFF. CDR3 nucleotides: TGTGCCAGCAGTGAAGCAGTGGACTATGAGCAGTTCTTC. Based on the CDR3 plus reference TRBV2 and TRBJ2-1, the full variable domain is EPEVTQTPSHQVTQMGQEVILRCVPISNHLYFYWYRQILGQKVEFLVSFYNNEISEKSEIFDDQFSVERPDGSNFTLKIRSTKLEDSAMYFCASSEAVDYEQFFGPGTRLTVL.

The CDR3 loop is CASSVTGIYNEQFF. CDR3 DNA sequence: TGCGCCAGCAGCGTGACAGGGATTTACAATGAGCAGTTCTTC. The chain uses TRBV5-1 and TRBJ2-1; 7 positions match TRBD1. The CDR3 is 14 residues long. Germline CDR1 is SGHRS and CDR2 is YFSETQ. J lost 4 bases, V lost 4 bases, and 5 bases had no gene match.

The chain uses TRBV27 and TRBJ2-5, with 9 bases fitting TRBD2. CDR3 length: 17 residues. The V gene end was trimmed by 4 bases and the J gene end by 0 bases; junction bases not matched to a gene: 9. CDR1 MNHEY and CDR2 SMNVEV come from the germline V gene (reference sequence). The CDR3 DNA sequence: TGTGCCAGCAGTTCCATAGCGGGAGCCATGTACCAAGAGACCCAGTACTTC. Its translation: CASSSIAGAMYQETQYF.

The genes are TRBV7-9 and TRBJ2-1; D is unresolved. The CDR3 totals 12 residues. V was shortened by 1 base and J by 10 bases, with 8 bases between the two germline ends. Germline loops: CDR1 SEHNR, CDR2 FQNEAQ (reference sequence). The DNA for the CDR3 is TGTGCCAGCAGCTTAGTCGGAAGGGAGCAGTTCTTC. The encoded protein is CASSLVGREQFF.

V is TRBV18 and J is TRBJ2-5; TRBD2 is a possible D gene (6 bases). Gene TRBJ2-7 matches the end of the DNA better, so the J call may be wrong. CDR3 size: 14 residues. Germline V gene sequence: CDR1 KGHSH, CDR2 LQKENI. CDR3 residues: CASSPRGSSDEQYF. CDR3 coding DNA: TGTGCCAGCTCTCCCCGGGGGTCTTCGGACGAGCAGTACTTC.

V gene TRBV2 combines with J gene TRBJ2-5, with TRBD1 as a possible D gene (6 bases). V was trimmed by 8 bases and J by 0 bases, leaving 16 bases between them. Germline loops: CDR1 SNHLY, CDR2 FYNNEI. The CDR3 has 15 amino acids. The DNA of the CDR3 is TGTGCCAGCTCCTCCTCCAGGACAGACCAAGAGACCCAGTACTTC. As protein: CASSSSRTDQETQYF.

This chain links TRBV10-1 with TRBJ2-3; TRBD2 agrees at 8 bases. Germline CDR1 reads WNHNN; CDR2 reads SYGVQD (reference sequence). With V trimmed by 3 bases and J by 4 bases, 9 bases remained unmatched. The CDR3 totals 16 residues. The CDR3 here is CASSDIYGRDADTQYF. The CDR3 bases are TGCGCCAGCAGTGATATCTACGGGAGGGATGCAGATACGCAGTATTTT.

The chain uses TRBV6-5 and TRBJ2-2, with TRBD1 as a possible D gene (8 bases). The germline V gene encodes CDR1 MNHEY and CDR2 SVGAGI. V dropped 5 bases and J dropped 5 bases, with 12 bases sitting between them. The CDR3 loop spans 14 amino acids. The DNA of the CDR3 is TGTGCCAGCAGTACACAGGGGGGGACCGGGGAGCTGTTTTTT. Protein product: CASSTQGGTGELFF.

This chain joins TRBV5-4 and TRBJ2-3; 8 bases are a match to TRBD2. This CDR3 is built from 13 residues. V lost 7 bases to trimming and J lost 3 bases; unmatched junction nucleotides: 4. CDR1 and CDR2 (germline): SGHNT, YYREEE (reference sequence). CDR3 amino acids: CASGPSGTDTQYF. CDR3 bases: TGTGCCAGCGGCCCTAGCGGGACAGATACGCAGTATTTT.

V gene TRBV10-3 combines with J gene TRBJ2-7, with D maybe TRBD1 (5 bases). The CDR3 spans 14 residues. Germline V gene lookup returns CDR1 ENHRY and CDR2 SYGVKD. The germline V and J ends were trimmed by 4 bases and 0 bases, with 10 bases remaining between them. CDR3 sequence: CAISATVDSYEQYF. The CDR3 region has the DNA TGTGCCATCAGTGCGACAGTAGACTCCTACGAGCAGTACTTC.

V is TRBV4-1 and J is TRBJ1-1; D not certain. CDR3 size: 14 residues. V was trimmed by 4 bases and J by 4 bases, leaving 13 bases between them. Germline assignment: CDR1 MGHRA and CDR2 YSYEKL. The CDR3 sequence: CASSRKEGSTEAFF. DNA for the CDR3: TGCGCCAGCAGCCGAAAGGAGGGATCCACTGAAGCTTTCTTT.

The CDR3 reads CASSLGLNSEQFF. The CDR3 nucleotides read TGTGCCAGCAGCTTAGGACTAAACAGTGAGCAGTTCTTC. V gene TRBV7-2 combines with J gene TRBJ2-1; D is possibly TRBD2 (5 bases). This CDR3 region has 13 residues. With 1 base removed from V and 9 bases from J, the gap between germline ends came to 10 bases. The germline CDR1 and CDR2 sequences are SGHTA and FQGNSA.

The J gene is TRBJ2-2, the V gene TRBV30; 9 nucleotides match TRBD1. V lost 2 bases, J lost 5 bases, and 6 bases stayed unmatched. The CDR3 covers 15 residues. CDR1 and CDR2 from the germline V gene are GTSNPN and SVGIG (reference sequence). CDR3 region: CAWSSGQGRTGELFF. CDR3 nucleotides: TGTGCCTGGAGTTCGGGACAGGGAAGAACCGGGGAGCTGTTTTTT.

The CDR3 reads CASSLSSGVYNEQFF. Written as DNA, the CDR3 is TGTGCCAGCAGCCTTTCTAGCGGGGTTTACAATGAGCAGTTCTTC. J is TRBJ2-1 and V is TRBV2, with 9 bases lining up with TRBD2. The CDR3 runs 15 residues. The germline CDR1 and CDR2 sequences are SNHLY and FYNNEI. V trimming: 6 bases; J trimming: 4 bases; junction bases outside the gene matches: 7. The complete variable domain, with remaining parts taken from reference TRBV2 and TRBJ2-1, reads EPEVTQTPSHQVTQMGQEVILRCVPISNHLYFYWYRQILGQKVEFLVSFYNNEISEKSEIFDDQFSVERPDGSNFTLKIRSTKLEDSAMYFCASSLSSGVYNEQFFGPGTRLTVL.